This passage covers 5 T cell receptor beta chains from one sample sequenced in a study of blood T cell repertoires in COVID-19. Libraries were prepared by immunoSEQ multiplex PCR; TCRdb keeps only in-frame clonotypes and omits some of them. The sample has fewer than 200,000 clones, nearly 90% seen once. The sample taken for sequencing was peripheral blood. Source of these receptors: a man aged 55 to 70 with active or convalescent COVID-19.

This clone was seen a single time. The V gene is TRBV2, the J gene TRBJ1-2; D perhaps matches TRBD1 (5 bases). The CDR3 extends over 13 amino acids. V lost 4 bases and J lost 2, with 8 bases in between. Germline CDR1 is SNHLY and CDR2 is FYNNEI. The CDR3 nucleotides read TGTGCCAGCAGTGTGGAGGGGAACTATGGCTACACCTTC. It yields the protein CASSVEGNYGYTF.

This clone was counted a single time. V usage is TRBV5-1 and J usage is TRBJ1-2; perhaps TRBD1 as D (5 bases). V lost 4 bases to trimming and J lost 6 bases, with 13 bases between them. CDR1 is SGHRS and CDR2 is YFSETQ in the germline V gene. This CDR3 is built from 13 residues. CDR3 sequence reads: CASSRSGGDGYTF. The CDR3 coding sequence is TGCGCCAGCAGCCGATCTGGAGGGGATGGCTACACCTTC.

This chain connects TRBV23-1 to TRBJ1-2; possible D gene TRBD1, 6 bases. TRBV23-1 qualifies as an ORF whose function is uncertain. The ends were cut back, 9 bases at V and 8 bases at J, with 19 bases in the middle. The CDR3 length is 13 residues. DNA of the CDR3: TGCGCCAGATACAGGGTTCGCTTCGACGGCTACACCTTC. Encoded protein: CARYRVRFDGYTF.

This chain uses TRBV7-3 with TRBJ2-2; the match to TRBD2 covers 12 bases. Germline CDR1 and CDR2: SGHTA and FQGTGA. This CDR3 spans 15 amino acids. V trimming: 2 bases; J trimming: 5 bases; junction bases outside the gene matches: 0. CDR3 DNA sequence: TGTGCCAGCAGCTTAGGACTAGCGGGGACCGGGGAGCTGTTTTTT. Translated, it gives CASSLGLAGTGELFF.

The rearrangement links TRBV2 to TRBJ2-1; the match to TRBD2 covers 8 bases. Germline assignment: CDR1 SNHLY and CDR2 FYNNEI. V dropped 3 bases and J dropped 7; count of bases not matched to a gene: 2. This CDR3 has 13 residues. This CDR3 reads CASSDGRVNEQFF. The CDR3 DNA reads as TGTGCCAGCAGTGACGGGAGGGTGAATGAGCAGTTCTTC. Combining the CDR3 with reference TRBV2 and TRBJ2-1 gives the whole variable domain EPEVTQTPSHQVTQMGQEVILRCVPISNHLYFYWYRQILGQKVEFLVSFYNNEISEKSEIFDDQFSVERPDGSNFTLKIRSTKLEDSAMYFCASSDGRVNEQFFGPGTRLTVL.